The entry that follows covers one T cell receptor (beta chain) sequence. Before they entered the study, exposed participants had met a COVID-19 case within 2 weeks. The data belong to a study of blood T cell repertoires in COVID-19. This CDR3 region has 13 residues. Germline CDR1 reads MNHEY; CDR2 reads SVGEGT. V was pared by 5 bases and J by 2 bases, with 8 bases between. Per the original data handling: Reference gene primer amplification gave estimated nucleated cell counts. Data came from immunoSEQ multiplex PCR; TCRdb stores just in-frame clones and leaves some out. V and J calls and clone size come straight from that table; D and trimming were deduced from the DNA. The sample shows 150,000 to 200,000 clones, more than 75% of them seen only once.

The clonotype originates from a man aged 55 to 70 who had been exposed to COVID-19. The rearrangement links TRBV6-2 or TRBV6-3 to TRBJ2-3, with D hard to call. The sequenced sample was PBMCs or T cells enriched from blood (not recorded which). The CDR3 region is CASSRDSTDTQYF. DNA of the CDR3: TGTGCCAGCAGTCGTGACTCCACAGATACGCAGTATTTT.